The entry below gives a single TCR beta chain sequence along with its context. Antigen unknown. Thawed unstimulated PBMCs were FACS-sorted by CD3, CD4 and CD8 into two populations. Sequencing was performed with immunoSEQ multiplex PCR; in TCRdb, only in-frame clones are kept and a portion is missing. The table lists about 75,000 clones, 84% of them singletons. The sample belongs to a study of T cell clones after liver transplantation. Study information: Samples came from ITN030ST, which attempted immunosuppression withdrawal within 2 years of liver transplantation. Study outcomes and limitations: Small, mixed patient groups and varying post-transplant times limit these conclusions.

Trimming at V came to 5 bases and at J to 4 bases, leaving 9 bases not matched to a gene. Germline loops: CDR1 SEHNR, CDR2 FQNEAQ (reference sequence). The CDR3 totals 15 residues. The TCR originated in a human patient who received a liver transplant. Some of the T cells may derive from the graft donor. This sequence joins TRBV7-9 and TRBJ2-7, with 9 bases identical to TRBD2. This specimen was CD4+ T cells from blood, taken 48 to 50 months after liver transplant. CDR3 DNA: TGTGCCAGCAGCCCCGAGGGGCGGGGGGGTTACGAGCAGTACTTC. The encoded protein is CASSPEGRGGYEQYF. The full variable domain, in which reference TRBV7-9 and TRBJ2-7 provide the parts outside the CDR3, is DTGVSQNPRHKITKRGQNVTFRCDPISEHNRLYWYRQTLGQGPEFLTYFQNEAQLEKSRLLSDRFSAERPKGSFSTLEIQRTEQGDSAMYLCASSPEGRGGYEQYFGPGTRLTVT.